One sample yielded the 15 T cell receptor beta chains listed below, sequenced in a study of T cells in women clearing cervical HPV infection. The protocol was immunoSEQ multiplex PCR, while the TCRdb copy is restricted to in-frame clones and leaves out a portion. Recorded for this sample: tens of thousands of clones. Specimen: blood buffy coat. The source of these receptors is a woman aged 18 to 75 with a cervical HPV16 infection that either progressed to CIN3+ or cleared (not recorded which).

Regarding this clone: The sequenced fragment ends 3 residues before the CDR3 boundary, so the rest is inferred from the germline J gene. The V and J genes are TRBV6-4 and TRBJ2-3; D might be TRBD2 (5 bases). Germline V gene data show CDR1 as MRHNA and CDR2 as SNTAGT. This CDR3 is 13 amino acids long. Trimming removed 6 bases at V and 5 bases at J, with 12 bases between. The CDR3 loop reads CASSVDGEDTQYF. CDR3 DNA (partial): TGTGCCAGCAGCGTAGACGGGGAAGATACG.

This CDR3 reads CASSGGDSNQPQHF. Partial CDR3 DNA: TGTGCCAGCAGTGGGGGGGATAGCAATCAGCCC. The chain employs TRBV6-1 and TRBJ1-5, with D maybe TRBD1 (5 bases). Sequencing ends 3 residues short of the CDR3 end; the germline J gene provides the rest. The germline V gene encodes CDR1 MNHNS and CDR2 SASEGT. This CDR3 region has 14 residues. Trimming left V 4 bases short and J 0 bases short, with 7 bases between.

As concerns this clone: The read ends 3 residues early relative to the CDR3; the germline J gene fills the gap. J is TRBJ2-1 and V is TRBV20-1; D is perhaps TRBD1 (5 bases). The germline CDR1 and CDR2 sequences are DFQATT and SNEGSKA (reference sequence). The CDR3 is made up of 10 amino acids. Trimming cost V 4 bases and J 7 bases, with 5 bases left between them. CDR3 protein: CSANRNEQFF. Incomplete CDR3 DNA: TGCAGTGCTAACAGGAATGAG.

CDR3 protein: CASSTPQGEKLFF. CDR3 bases read: TGTGCCAGTAGTACCCCACAGGGTGAAAAA. The rearrangement joins TRBV19 to TRBJ1-4, with a tentative D call TRBD1 (6 bases). Read data end 3 residues before the CDR3 end; the end is taken from the germline J gene. Trimming left V 4 bases short and J 7 bases short, with 10 bases between. The CDR3 spans 13 residues. Germline CDR1 is LNHDA and CDR2 is SQIVND (reference sequence). The whole variable domain, remainder taken from reference TRBV19 and TRBJ1-4, is DGGITQSPKYLFRKEGQNVTLSCEQNLNHDAMYWYRQDPGQGLRLIYYSQIVNDFQKGDIAEGYSVSREKKESFPLTVTSAQKNPTAFYLCASSTPQGEKLFFGSGTQLSVL.

To note about this clone: Read sequence stops 3 residues before the CDR3 end, and the germline J gene provides the missing end. This chain joins TRBV19 and TRBJ1-2; D possibly corresponds to TRBD1 (5 bases). Germline CDR1 reads LNHDA; CDR2 reads SQIVND (reference sequence). The CDR3 consists of 14 residues. V lost 5 bases to trimming and J lost 4 bases, with 14 bases between them. The CDR3 sequence: CASSPGGGTYGYTF. CDR3 DNA, as far as it was read: TGTGCCAGTAGTCCCGGGGGGGGGACCTATGGC.

Concerning this clone: The read is 3 residues too short to cover the CDR3 end, so that end is filled in from the germline J gene. This specimen includes other DNA sequences encoding the same CDR3. This sequence joins TRBV7-3 and TRBJ2-7; 8 positions agree with TRBD1. This CDR3 spans 13 amino acids. V shed 3 bases and J 6 bases; nucleotides not matched to a gene: 4. CDR1 is SGHTA and CDR2 is FQGTGA in the germline V gene. The DNA read from the CDR3 is TGTGCCAGCAGCTTCACAGGGGGAGGCGAG. As protein: CASSFTGGGE. The complete CDR3 sequence is CASSFTGGGEQYF. Full variable domain (rest looked up from reference TRBV7-3 and TRBJ2-7): GAGVSQTPSNKVTEKGKYVELRCDPISGHTALYWYRQSLGQGPEFLIYFQGTGAADDSGLPNDRFFAVRPEGSVSTLKIQRTERGDSAVYLCASSFTGGGEQYFGPGTRLTVT.

With regard to this clone: The CDR3 end is not reached by the read, which stops 3 residues before it; the germline J gene fills it in. The chain is built from TRBV5-1 and TRBJ2-2, with a possible D match to TRBD2 (5 bases). CDR3 length: 12 residues. The ends were cut back, 6 bases at V and 6 bases at J, with 9 bases in the middle. Germline lookup yields CDR1 SGHRS and CDR2 YFSETQ. CDR3 region: CASKEGPGELFF. The covered CDR3 bases are TGCGCCAGCAAAGAGGGTCCCGGGGAG.

As to this clone: The DNA ends 3 residues before the CDR3 does, and the rest of the CDR3 is filled in from the germline J gene. The chain links TRBV12-5 to TRBJ2-7, with D perhaps TRBD1 (6 bases). Germline CDR1 LGHNT, CDR2 FRNRAP. The CDR3 has 14 residues. V was cut by 6 bases and J by 2 bases, with 14 bases left in between. The part of the CDR3 DNA that was read is TGTGCTAGTGGGCTTACAGGGTTCGCCTACGAG. Translated, it gives CASGLTGFAYE. The whole CDR3 is CASGLTGFAYEQYF. Full variable domain (rest looked up from reference TRBV12-5 and TRBJ2-7): DARVTQTPRHKVTEMGQEVTMRCQPILGHNTVFWYRQTMMQGLELLAYFRNRAPLDDSGMPKDRFSAEMPDATLATLKIQPSEPRDSAVYFCASGLTGFAYEQYFGPGTRLTVT.

A note on this clone: The read gets to within 3 residues of the CDR3 end, and the germline J gene fills in the rest. J is TRBJ2-5 and V is TRBV25-1, with 7 bases aligning to TRBD2. Germline V gene lookup returns CDR1 MGHDK and CDR2 SYGVNS. The CDR3 length is 15 residues. V was clipped by 8 bases and J by 7 bases; unmatched bases: 16. The CDR3 protein is CASSLGRGGAGTQYF. Incomplete CDR3 DNA: TGTGCCAGCTCCCTTGGGAGGGGAGGGGCAGGGACC.

About this clone: The read ends 3 residues shy of where the CDR3 ends; the end is completed using the germline J gene. This sample includes further DNA sequences coding for the same CDR3. The chain uses TRBV7-9 and TRBJ1-2, with 9 bases fitting TRBD1. Trimming took 4 bases from V and 4 from J; bases not matched to a gene: 1. CDR3 length equals 13 residues. In germline, CDR1 is SEHNR, CDR2 FQNEAQ (reference sequence). The DNA read from the CDR3 is TGTGCCAGCAGCTCGACAGGGGGCTATGGC. It codes for CASSSTGGYG. The whole CDR3 sequence reads CASSSTGGYGYTF.

With respect to this clone: The read gets to within 3 residues of the CDR3 end, and the germline J gene fills in the rest. The chain couples TRBV20-1 to TRBJ1-2; 11 nucleotides agree with TRBD1. With 6 bases clipped from V and 6 bases from J, the junction kept 3 bases outside the gene matches. The CDR3 runs 12 residues. Germline assignment: CDR1 DFQATT and CDR2 SNEGSKA (reference sequence). The CDR3 reads CSAVGQGDGYTF. CDR3 DNA (partial): TGCAGTGCCGTGGGACAGGGGGATGGC.

About this clone: The read stops 3 residues short of the end of the CDR3; the missing end is completed from the germline J gene. The J gene is TRBJ2-3, the V gene TRBV29-1; D gene unclear. CDR3 size: 11 residues. The germline V gene has CDR1 SQVTM and CDR2 ANQGSEA. Trimming took off 4 bases at V and 3 bases at J, with 5 bases between the two ends. The sequenced CDR3 bases are TGCAGCGTTGCGGGTACAGATACG. Its translation: CSVAGTDT. The whole CDR3 sequence is CSVAGTDTQYF.

Details on this clone: The observed sequence ends 3 residues before the CDR3 terminus, with the missing tail filled in from the germline J gene. This sequence joins TRBV7-2 and TRBJ2-5; tentatively, D is TRBD2 (7 bases). The CDR3 has 15 amino acids. Looked up from germline, CDR1 is SGHTA and CDR2 is FQGNSA. V was trimmed by 7 bases and J by 6 bases, leaving 21 bases between them. CDR3 DNA (partial): TGTGCCAGCACCACTAAAGGCGGGGGCGGGAAGACC. Encoded protein: CASTTKGGGGKT. The whole CDR3 protein is CASTTKGGGGKTQYF.

As regards this clone: Read data end 3 residues before the CDR3 end; the end is taken from the germline J gene. The rearrangement links TRBV29-1 to TRBJ1-2, with a weak D call TRBD1 (5 bases). Trimming shortened V by 6 bases and J by 6 bases, and 14 bases separated the two germline ends. This CDR3 is 12 amino acids long. Germline loops: CDR1 SQVTM, CDR2 ANQGSEA. The CDR3 sequence is CSVRNGGDGYTF. The sequenced CDR3 bases are TGCAGCGTCAGAAATGGGGGGGATGGC.

In regard to this clone: Read sequence stops 3 residues before the CDR3 end, and the germline J gene provides the missing end. J is TRBJ2-7 and V is TRBV20-1; 10 bases agree with TRBD2. Germline lookup yields CDR1 DFQATT and CDR2 SNEGSKA (reference sequence). This CDR3 is built from 15 residues. Losses at the gene ends were 7 bases for V and 2 bases for J; bases not matched to a gene: 11. The CDR3 region is CSDRTCSGGTYEQYF. The part of the CDR3 DNA that was read is TGCAGTGACCGAACCTGTAGCGGGGGGACCTACGAG.